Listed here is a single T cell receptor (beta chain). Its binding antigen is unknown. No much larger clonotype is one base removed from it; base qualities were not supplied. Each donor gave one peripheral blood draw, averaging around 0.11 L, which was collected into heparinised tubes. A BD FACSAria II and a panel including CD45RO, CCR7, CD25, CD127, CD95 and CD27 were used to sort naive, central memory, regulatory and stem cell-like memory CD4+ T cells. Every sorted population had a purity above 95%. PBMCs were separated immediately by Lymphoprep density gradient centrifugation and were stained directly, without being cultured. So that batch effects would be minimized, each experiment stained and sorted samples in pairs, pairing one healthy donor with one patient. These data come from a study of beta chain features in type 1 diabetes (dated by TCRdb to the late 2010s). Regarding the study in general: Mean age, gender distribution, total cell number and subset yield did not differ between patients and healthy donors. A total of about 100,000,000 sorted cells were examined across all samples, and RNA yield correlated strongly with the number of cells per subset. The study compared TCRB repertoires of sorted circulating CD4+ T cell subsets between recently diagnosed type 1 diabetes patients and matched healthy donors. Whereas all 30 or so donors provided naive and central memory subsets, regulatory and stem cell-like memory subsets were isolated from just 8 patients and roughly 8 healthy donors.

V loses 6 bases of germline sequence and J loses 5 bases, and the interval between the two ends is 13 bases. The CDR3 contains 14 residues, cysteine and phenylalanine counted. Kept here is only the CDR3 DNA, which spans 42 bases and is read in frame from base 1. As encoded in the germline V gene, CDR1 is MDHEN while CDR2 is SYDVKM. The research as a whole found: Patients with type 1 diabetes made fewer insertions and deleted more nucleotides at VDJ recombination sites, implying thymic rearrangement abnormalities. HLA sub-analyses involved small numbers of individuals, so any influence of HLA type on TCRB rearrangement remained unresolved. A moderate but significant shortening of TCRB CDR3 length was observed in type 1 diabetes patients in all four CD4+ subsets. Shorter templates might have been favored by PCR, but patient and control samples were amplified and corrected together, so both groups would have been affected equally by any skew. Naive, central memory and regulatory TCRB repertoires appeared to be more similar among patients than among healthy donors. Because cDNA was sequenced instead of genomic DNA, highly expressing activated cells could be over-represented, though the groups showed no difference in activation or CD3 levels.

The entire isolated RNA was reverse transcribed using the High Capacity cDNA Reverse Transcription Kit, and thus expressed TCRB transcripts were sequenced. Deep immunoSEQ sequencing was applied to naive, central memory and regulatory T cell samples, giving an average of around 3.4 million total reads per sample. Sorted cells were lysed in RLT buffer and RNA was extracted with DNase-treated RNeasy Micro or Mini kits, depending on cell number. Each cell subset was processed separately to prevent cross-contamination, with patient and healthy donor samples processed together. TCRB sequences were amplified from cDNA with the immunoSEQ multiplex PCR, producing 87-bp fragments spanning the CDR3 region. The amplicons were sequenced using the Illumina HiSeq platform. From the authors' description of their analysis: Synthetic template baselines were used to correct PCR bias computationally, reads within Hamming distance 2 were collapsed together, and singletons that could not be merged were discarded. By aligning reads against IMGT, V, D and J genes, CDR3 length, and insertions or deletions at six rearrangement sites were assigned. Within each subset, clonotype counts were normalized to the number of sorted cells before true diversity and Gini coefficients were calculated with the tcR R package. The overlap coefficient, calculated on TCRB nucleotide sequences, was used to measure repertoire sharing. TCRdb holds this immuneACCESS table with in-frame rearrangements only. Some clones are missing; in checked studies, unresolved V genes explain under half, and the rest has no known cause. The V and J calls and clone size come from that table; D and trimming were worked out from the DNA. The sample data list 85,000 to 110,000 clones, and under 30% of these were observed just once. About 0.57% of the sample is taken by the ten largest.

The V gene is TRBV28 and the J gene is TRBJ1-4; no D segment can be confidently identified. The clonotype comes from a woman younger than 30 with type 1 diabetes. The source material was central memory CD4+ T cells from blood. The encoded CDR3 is CASSWASLNEKLFF. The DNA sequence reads TGTGCCAGCAGCTGGGCATCCCTCAATGAAAAACTGTTTTTT.